One sample yielded the 23 T cell receptor beta chains listed below, sequenced in a study of blood T cell repertoires in COVID-19. The assay was immunoSEQ multiplex PCR, and TCRdb's table has in-frame clones only and misses some. There are 120,000 or so clones in the sample; roughly 84% occur only once, and roughly 4% lies in the top ten. The sample taken for sequencing was PBMCs or T cells enriched from blood (not recorded which). All receptors come from a woman in her 30s who had recovered from COVID-19.

The chain carries TRBV6-2 or TRBV6-3 and TRBJ1-4; a weak D match, TRBD1 (6 bases). Germline values: CDR1 MNHEY, CDR2 SVGEGT. The CDR3 spans 16 residues. Trimming removed 2 bases from V and 7 bases from J, with 17 bases in between. CDR3 amino acids: CASSYAYPGRGEKLFF. The CDR3 DNA is TGTGCCAGCAGTTACGCGTACCCCGGCAGGGGTGAAAAACTGTTTTTT.

The rearrangement links TRBV18 to TRBJ1-1; D is uncertain. The germline gives CDR1 KGHSH, CDR2 LQKENI. Trimming pared 3 bases from V and 0 bases from J, leaving 5 bases between. This CDR3 contains 13 residues. CDR3 sequence reads: CASSPTVNTEAFF. In DNA, the CDR3 is TGTGCCAGCTCACCTACAGTGAACACTGAAGCTTTCTTT.

The chain has TRBV5-1 and TRBJ1-4; 8 nucleotides match TRBD1. The V segment lost 5 bases and the J segment 3 bases; nucleotides outside the gene matches: 6. Germline V gives CDR1 SGHRS, CDR2 YFSETQ. This CDR3 is built from 15 residues. CDR3 nucleotide sequence: TGCGCCAGCAGGGGATGGACAGGGTCTAATGAAAAACTGTTTTTT. Its translation: CASRGWTGSNEKLFF.

V gene TRBV30 combines with J gene TRBJ1-1, with TRBD1 matching over 7 bases. The CDR3 length is 14 residues. V lost 2 bases to trimming and J lost 5 bases; unmatched junction nucleotides: 8. Germline-derived CDR1 and CDR2 are GTSNPN and SVGIG (reference sequence). CDR3 region: CAWSMGQRGTEAFF. In DNA, the CDR3 is TGTGCCTGGAGTATGGGACAGAGGGGGACTGAAGCTTTCTTT.

V is TRBV6-2 or TRBV6-3 and J is TRBJ2-3; 10 bases fit TRBD2. CDR1 and CDR2 (germline): MNHEY, SVGEGT. V was pared by 6 bases and J by 0 bases, with 3 bases of the junction left unmatched. This CDR3 contains 15 residues. The CDR3 nucleotides read TGTGCCAGCAGCCCGACTAGCGGGAGCACAGATACGCAGTATTTT. Translation: CASSPTSGSTDTQYF.

The J gene is TRBJ2-1, the V gene TRBV5-1, with 12 bases identical to TRBD2. V shed 3 bases, J shed 4 bases, and the junction held 2 bases outside the gene matches. The CDR3 spans 15 residues. Germline CDR1 SGHRS, CDR2 YFSETQ. The CDR3 DNA follows: TGCGCCAGCAGCTCCGGGACTAGCGGGTACAATGAGCAGTTCTTC. This encodes CASSSGTSGYNEQFF.

The V call is TRBV3-1 (or the pseudogene TRBV3-2), the J call TRBJ2-5; 9 bases fit TRBD2. Trimming removed 0 bases from V and 5 bases from J; junction bases left unmatched: 4. Germline V lookup: CDR1 LGHDT, CDR2 YNNKEL (reference sequence). This CDR3 is 15 amino acids long. The CDR3 protein is CASSQEGAGGETQYF. CDR3 nucleotides: TGTGCCAGCAGCCAAGAGGGGGCGGGAGGGGAGACCCAGTACTTC.

This clone was observed once. The V gene is TRBV30, the J gene TRBJ1-6; possible D gene TRBD1, 6 bases. Trimming shortened V by 1 base and J by 7 bases, and 11 bases separated the two germline ends. The CDR3 is 14 residues long. Germline assignment: CDR1 GTSNPN and CDR2 SVGIG (reference sequence). CDR3 protein: CAWSATGYNSPLHF. CDR3 bases: TGTGCCTGGAGTGCCACAGGGTACAATTCACCCCTCCACTTT.

V is TRBV24-1 and J is TRBJ2-1, with a tentative D call TRBD2 (5 bases). Germline V lookup: CDR1 KGHDR, CDR2 SFDVKD. V was clipped by 2 bases and J by 5 bases, with 12 bases between them. This CDR3 contains 15 residues. As DNA, the CDR3 is TGTGCCACCAGTGATTGGAACGGGATTAACAATGAGCAGTTCTTC. Translated, it gives CATSDWNGINNEQFF.

In its sample, this clone was seen once. V usage is TRBV4-2 and J usage is TRBJ1-1, with D hard to call. CDR3 length: 12 residues. Germline CDR1 is LGHNA and CDR2 is YNFKEQ. The V end was cut by 8 bases, the J end by 1 base, with 8 bases between. The CDR3: CASSYSNTEAFF. The CDR3 DNA sequence: TGTGCCAGCTCGTACTCGAACACTGAAGCTTTCTTT.

The gene calls are TRBV5-1 and TRBJ2-7; possibly TRBD1 for D (6 bases). From germline, CDR1 is SGHRS and CDR2 YFSETQ. The V end lost 5 bases, the J end lost 0 bases, and 12 bases lay between the germline ends. This CDR3 contains 14 residues. The CDR3 is CASRVQGSSYEQYF. The CDR3 DNA reads as TGCGCCAGCAGGGTACAGGGTAGCTCCTACGAGCAGTACTTC.

The CDR3 DNA follows: TGTGCCAGCATTCAGGGGAACACTGAAGCTTTCTTT. It specifies CASIQGNTEAFF. V gene TRBV28 combines with J gene TRBJ1-1, with D possibly matching TRBD1 (5 bases). In germline, CDR1 is MDHEN, CDR2 SYDVKM. Trimming pared 7 bases from V and 1 base from J, leaving 7 bases between. This CDR3 spans 12 amino acids.

Written as DNA, the CDR3 is TGTGCCAGCAGCCAAGATCGGGGGACTAGACACACAGATACGCAGTATTTT. Its protein product is CASSQDRGTRHTDTQYF. The chain is built from TRBV3-1 (or the pseudogene TRBV3-2) and TRBJ2-3; 8 bases line up with TRBD2. The V gene's germline CDR1 is LGHDT and CDR2 YNNKEL (reference sequence). The CDR3 length is 17 residues. The V gene end was trimmed by 0 bases and the J gene end by 2 bases; junction bases not matched to a gene: 7.

The chain has TRBV4-2 and TRBJ2-1; 10 nucleotides agree with TRBD2. CDR1 and CDR2 (germline): LGHNA, YNFKEQ. V lost 2 bases, J lost 7 bases, and 11 bases stayed unmatched. This CDR3 comprises 17 residues. CDR3 protein: CASSQLTSGPPGNEQFF. The CDR3 DNA sequence: TGTGCCAGCAGCCAACTGACTAGCGGGCCTCCTGGGAATGAGCAGTTCTTC.

CDR3 region: CASSQPRLAGRGETQYF. The CDR3 nucleotides are TGTGCCAGCAGCCAACCCCGACTAGCGGGAAGGGGAGAGACCCAGTACTTC. This chain links TRBV3-1 (or the pseudogene TRBV3-2) with TRBJ2-5; 11 bases map to TRBD2. V was clipped by 2 bases and J by 4 bases; unmatched bases: 9. The CDR3 is 17 amino acids. CDR1 is LGHDT, CDR2 YNNKEL, per germline (reference sequence).

The chain is built from TRBV7-2 and TRBJ2-1, with 7 bases that match TRBD2. Trimming took 5 bases from V and 9 from J; bases not matched to a gene: 13. The CDR3 runs 15 residues. Germline loops: CDR1 SGHTA, CDR2 FQGNSA. Written as DNA, the CDR3 is TGTGCCAGCAGCCCCCGTGGCGGGAGATACGGTGAGCAGTTCTTC. Translating gives CASSPRGGRYGEQFF.

This clone was seen just once. The CDR3 nucleotides read TGCGCCAGCAGCCAAGATTCTAGCGCCGATACGCAGTATTTT. Translating it yields CASSQDSSADTQYF. The chain carries TRBV4-3 and TRBJ2-3; maybe TRBD2 (6 bases). Germline assignment: CDR1 LGHNA and CDR2 YSLEER. Trimming removed 0 bases at V and 6 bases at J, with 10 bases between. CDR3 length equals 14 residues.

The chain uses TRBV28 and TRBJ1-5, with TRBD1 identical over 7 bases. The germline V gene encodes CDR1 MDHEN and CDR2 SYDVKM. The CDR3 contains 15 residues. V lost 10 bases, J lost 2 bases, and 11 bases stayed unmatched. The CDR3 sequence: CATIGRGRGNQPQHF. Here the CDR3 DNA reads TGTGCCACCATCGGCAGGGGGAGAGGCAATCAGCCCCAGCATTTT.

The genes are TRBV5-1 and TRBJ2-1; 8 positions match TRBD2. The V gene's germline CDR1 is SGHRS and CDR2 YFSETQ. Trimming removed 0 bases from V and 7 bases from J; junction bases left unmatched: 0. CDR3 size: 13 residues. In DNA form, the CDR3 reads TGCGCCAGCAGCTTGGGACTAGCGAATGAGCAGTTCTTC. This translates into CASSLGLANEQFF.

The gene calls are TRBV29-1 and TRBJ1-2, with 8 bases identical to TRBD1. J lost 8 bases, V lost 5 bases, and 16 bases had no gene match. Germline CDR1 is SQVTM and CDR2 is ANQGSEA. The CDR3 runs 15 residues. The CDR3 coding sequence is TGCAGCGTTAAGGACAGGGCCGTCGGCTTAGGAGGCTACACCTTC. Amino acids: CSVKDRAVGLGGYTF. The whole variable domain, remainder taken from reference TRBV29-1 and TRBJ1-2, is SAVISQKPSRDICQRGTSLTIQCQVDSQVTMMFWYRQQPGQSLTLIATANQGSEATYESGFVIDKFPISRPNLTFSTLTVSNMSPEDSSIYLCSVKDRAVGLGGYTFGSGTRLTVV.

This clone was found a few times. This chain joins TRBV6-5 and TRBJ2-2, with a possible D match to TRBD2 (6 bases). Germline values: CDR1 MNHEY, CDR2 SVGAGI. There are 13 residues in the CDR3. Trimming cost V 7 bases and J 4 bases, with 10 bases left between them. Written as DNA, the CDR3 is TGTGCCAGCATTGCCGGGGGCACCGGGGAGCTGTTTTTT. It codes for CASIAGGTGELFF.

This chain uses TRBV28 with TRBJ2-1, with 9 bases aligning to TRBD2. The germline V gene has CDR1 MDHEN and CDR2 SYDVKM. The CDR3 is made up of 12 amino acids. V was clipped by 8 bases and J by 14 bases; unmatched bases: 10. In DNA form, the CDR3 reads TGTGCCAGCGGACTAGCGCGCAGAAGGGAGTTCTTC. Amino acid sequence: CASGLARRREFF.

This sequence joins TRBV7-6 and TRBJ2-2; no reliable D call. The CDR3 extends over 15 amino acids. Trimming left V 2 bases short and J 1 base short, with 8 bases between. The germline V gene has CDR1 SGHVS and CDR2 FNYEAQ. This CDR3 is CASSLISGNTGELFF. CDR3 coding DNA: TGTGCCAGCAGCTTAATTAGTGGGAACACCGGGGAGCTGTTTTTT.